This T cell receptor beta chain was captured in a study of metastatic and nonmetastatic thyroid tumors. Study overall: The authors compared repertoires across blood and tumor or nodule tissue from malignant and benign thyroid patients.

MiXCR was used by TCRdb to re-call the PCR reads. In the table there are about 32,000 clones, 20% to 30% of which are singletons. Concerning this clone: The junction differs from germline at one of its ends, possibly a read error.

This CDR3 is 12 amino acids long. In germline, CDR1 is SGHRS, CDR2 YFSETQ. Thyroid surgery was preceded by no treatment in any patient. This clonotype originated in a female donor with papillary thyroid cancer or a benign thyroid nodule (not recorded which). Some clones in this sample may be carry-over from other donors' samples. The sequencing input was blood. This sequence joins TRBV5-1 and TRBJ2-2; possible D gene TRBD2, 5 bases. DNA for the CDR3: TGCGCCAGCAGCCCCAACTCCGGGGAGCTGTTTTTC. It yields the protein CASSPNSGELFF.